This T cell receptor beta chain was identified in a study of graft-versus-host responses after intestinal transplantation. The overall study: Isolated intestinal, liver-intestinal, or multivisceral transplants were what recipients had. The study's findings and limits: In patients with graft-donor T cell macrochimerism, allograft graft-versus-host to host-versus-graft clonal ratios were high. Association was observed between peak circulating GvH clone levels and early post-transplant HvG declines. Recipient-marrow GvH clones were detected, some having first appeared in ileum or blood.

CDR1 and CDR2 from the germline V gene are MNHEY and SVGAGI. The CDR3 spans 13 residues. The V end lost 5 bases, the J end lost 3 bases, and 10 bases lay between the germline ends. Details on this clone: As yet, its antigen is unknown.

Sequencing was performed with immunoSEQ multiplex PCR; in TCRdb, only in-frame clones are kept and a portion is missing. The sample shows 60,000 to 65,000 clones, 90% of them seen only once. Material: unstimulated CD8+ T cells sorted from spleen or lymph node cells, obtained before transplant. This chain connects TRBV6-5 to TRBJ1-2; a weak D match, TRBD1 (6 bases). This TCR came from a human donor who was the organ donor for an intestinal transplant. Here the CDR3 reads CASSAGQYYGYTF. The CDR3 nucleotides read TGTGCCAGCAGTGCCGGACAGTACTATGGCTACACCTTC.